The 31 T cell receptor beta chains below all came from one sample that was sequenced in a study of cytomegalovirus exposure and HLA in healthy donors. PCR used 60 Vbeta primers and 13 Jbeta primers. The assay was immunoSEQ multiplex PCR, and TCRdb's table has in-frame clones only and misses some. The data show about 200,000 clones, roughly 80% seen once. The sequenced material came from PBMCs. Source of these receptors: a man aged 25-45 years in good health and CMV-seronegative.

This chain links TRBV7-2 with TRBJ1-5; D is perhaps TRBD1 (5 bases). Trimming took off 5 bases at V and 4 bases at J, with 18 bases between the two ends. Germline-derived CDR1 and CDR2 are SGHTA and FQGNSA. CDR3 size: 16 residues. CDR3 loop: CASSTQPGGVNQPQHF. The DNA of the CDR3 is TGTGCCAGCAGCACGCAGCCGGGGGGAGTGAATCAGCCCCAGCATTTT.

The chain is built from TRBV4-3 and TRBJ1-2, with a weak D call TRBD1 (6 bases). Germline V gene lookup returns CDR1 LGHNA and CDR2 YSLEER. This CDR3 is built from 16 residues. Trimming removed 4 bases at V and 4 bases at J, with 19 bases between. This chain's CDR3 is CASSLLQTGNFYGYTF. CDR3 DNA sequence: TGCGCCAGCAGCCTTCTCCAGACAGGAAATTTCTATGGCTACACCTTC.

V is TRBV5-4 and J is TRBJ2-3; D gene uncertain. Between the trimmed V and J ends, which lost 1 base and 4 bases, there was a span of 7 bases. The CDR3 extends over 13 amino acids. The V gene's germline CDR1 is SGHNT and CDR2 YYREEE (reference sequence). In nucleotides, the CDR3 is TGTGCCAGCAGCTTGAGTGGCCCAGATACGCAGTATTTT. Residues: CASSLSGPDTQYF.

The chain carries TRBV6-1 and TRBJ1-5, with unresolved D. Germline CDR1 is MNHNS and CDR2 is SASEGT. The CDR3 has 16 residues. V was shortened by 0 bases and J by 7 bases, with 16 bases between the two germline ends. CDR3 coding DNA: TGTGCCAGCAGTGAAGCGCGGGTGGGAGGGAGACAGCCCCAGCATTTT. It specifies CASSEARVGGRQPQHF.

V gene TRBV11-2 combines with J gene TRBJ1-2, with 10 positions matching TRBD1. The junction had 11 bases not matched to a gene; V was cut back by 5 bases and J by 5 bases. CDR1 is SGHAT and CDR2 is FQNNGV in the germline V gene. The CDR3 consists of 16 residues. In nucleotides, the CDR3 is TGTGCCAGCAGCCAAGTGGCCGGGACAGGGGAGTATGGCTACACCTTC. Its protein product is CASSQVAGTGEYGYTF.

This clone was observed a handful of times. The J gene is TRBJ1-4, the V gene TRBV5-6, with D unclear. This CDR3 is 17 amino acids long. Germline assignment: CDR1 SGHDT and CDR2 YYEEEE. V was shortened by 1 base and J by 7 bases, with 20 bases between the two germline ends. The CDR3 spells CASSLLGGEASFEKLFF. The CDR3 DNA reads as TGTGCCAGCAGCTTGTTGGGAGGAGAAGCATCATTTGAAAAACTGTTTTTT.

This clone was seen more than once but under ten times. The chain uses TRBV7-2 and TRBJ2-7; D might be TRBD1 (6 bases). V lost 0 bases and J 2 bases, leaving 11 bases between the germline ends. CDR1 is SGHTA and CDR2 is FQGNSA in the germline V gene. The CDR3 is 15 amino acids. CDR3 in amino acids: CASSLAGQQTYEQYF. CDR3 DNA: TGTGCCAGCAGCTTAGCAGGACAGCAAACCTACGAGCAGTACTTC.

This chain connects TRBV5-1 to TRBJ2-1, with TRBD1 matching 9 bases. The CDR3 runs 17 residues. From germline, CDR1 is SGHRS and CDR2 YFSETQ. Losses at the gene ends were 4 bases for V and 4 bases for J; bases not matched to a gene: 12. For the CDR3, the DNA is TGCGCCAGCAGCCGATGGACAGGGGCTGGTTCTTACAATGAGCAGTTCTTC. It specifies CASSRWTGAGSYNEQFF.

The rearrangement joins TRBV5-1 to TRBJ2-7; 8 nucleotides match TRBD1. The CDR3 has 16 amino acids. The ends lost 3 bases at V and 0 bases at J; junction bases unmatched: 8. CDR1 is SGHRS, CDR2 YFSETQ, per germline. CDR3 DNA: TGCGCCAGCAGCTACGGACAGGGCCAGAGCTCCTACGAGCAGTACTTC. As protein: CASSYGQGQSSYEQYF.

Turning to this clone: Other DNA sequences in the same sample also yield this CDR3. The rearrangement joins TRBV7-2 to TRBJ1-1; D is uncertain. The CDR3 is made up of 13 amino acids. Deletions cut 2 bases from V and 1 base from J, with 5 bases between. Looked up from germline, CDR1 is SGHTA and CDR2 is FQGNSA. CDR3 coding DNA: TGTGCCAGCAGCTTACGGGGGAACACTGAAGCTTTCTTT. Its translation: CASSLRGNTEAFF.

The chain uses TRBV4-1 and TRBJ1-2, with a tentative D call TRBD1 (6 bases). Trimming removed 0 bases from V and 7 bases from J, with 15 bases in between. Germline CDR1 MGHRA, CDR2 YSYEKL. The CDR3 runs to 15 residues. The DNA of the CDR3 is TGCGCCAGCAGCCAAGAATGGGAGGGGGGAAGTGGCTACACCTTC. This encodes CASSQEWEGGSGYTF.

The CDR3 spells CASSSRDRGFNSPLHF. CDR3 coding DNA: TGTGCCAGCAGCTCCCGGGACAGGGGTTTCAATTCACCCCTCCACTTT. The chain recombines TRBV5-4 with TRBJ1-6, with 10 bases fitting TRBD1. Germline V gene data show CDR1 as SGHNT and CDR2 as YYREEE (reference sequence). V lost 3 bases and J lost 7; bases outside the gene matches: 7. This CDR3 contains 16 residues.

This chain links TRBV29-1 with TRBJ2-1, with D possibly being TRBD1 (5 bases). CDR1 is SQVTM, CDR2 ANQGSEA, per germline. V lost 5 bases to trimming and J lost 6 bases, with 8 bases between them. The CDR3 totals 11 residues. The CDR3 sequence is CSVRGSNEQFF. CDR3 in DNA: TGCAGCGTTAGGGGTTCCAATGAGCAGTTCTTC.

This chain connects TRBV2 to TRBJ2-3; 11 bases match TRBD2. CDR3 length equals 18 residues. Trimming cost V 0 bases and J 2 bases; bases outside gene matches: 7. Germline CDR1 SNHLY, CDR2 FYNNEI. The DNA of the CDR3 is TGTGCCAGCAGTGAAGCGCTGGGACTAGCGGCCCACACAGATACGCAGTATTTT. Translation gives CASSEALGLAAHTDTQYF.

The chain is built from TRBV6-6 and TRBJ2-7, with a weak D call TRBD2 (6 bases). Deletions cut 7 bases from V and 2 bases from J, with 18 bases between. Germline assignment: CDR1 MNHNY and CDR2 SVGAGI (reference sequence). This CDR3 contains 15 residues. CDR3 nucleotide sequence: TGTGCCAGCAATGAACCCGGGACTTCCACCTACGAGCAGTACTTC. Protein: CASNEPGTSTYEQYF.

The chain carries TRBV18 and TRBJ2-1, with 7 bases that match TRBD1. CDR1 is KGHSH and CDR2 is LQKENI in the germline V gene. The CDR3 is 16 residues long. V lost 5 bases and J lost 1; bases outside the gene matches: 8. CDR3 bases: TGTGCCAGCTCATTACAGGGGCTTTCATCCTACAATGAGCAGTTCTTC. Its translation is CASSLQGLSSYNEQFF.

The CDR3 DNA reads as TGTGCCAGTATAGACCCGGCGGGCGATACGCAGTATTTT. It encodes CASIDPAGDTQYF. The rearrangement joins TRBV19 to TRBJ2-3, with D possibly being TRBD2 (5 bases). Germline V gives CDR1 LNHDA, CDR2 SQIVND (reference sequence). The ends were cut back, 7 bases at V and 6 bases at J, with 14 bases in the middle. The CDR3 consists of 13 residues. Based on the CDR3 plus reference TRBV19 and TRBJ2-3, the full variable domain is DGGITQSPKYLFRKEGQNVTLSCEQNLNHDAMYWYRQDPGQGLRLIYYSQIVNDFQKGDIAEGYSVSREKKESFPLTVTSAQKNPTAFYLCASIDPAGDTQYFGPGTRLTVL.

The chain uses TRBV6-1 and TRBJ1-1; D gene ambiguous. Trimming cost V 7 bases and J 4 bases, with 13 bases left between them. The CDR3 spans 13 residues. CDR1 is MNHNS, CDR2 SASEGT, per germline. The CDR3 here is CASIESRVTEAFF. In nucleotides, the CDR3 is TGTGCCAGCATTGAGAGTCGGGTCACTGAAGCTTTCTTT.

The chain joins TRBV5-4 to TRBJ2-5, with 12 nucleotides matching TRBD2. CDR1 and CDR2 (germline): SGHNT, YYREEE (reference sequence). V trimming: 4 bases; J trimming: 3 bases; junction bases outside the gene matches: 4. This CDR3 has 15 residues. This CDR3 is CASSGGLAGKETQYF. The CDR3, as DNA: TGTGCCAGCAGCGGAGGACTAGCGGGGAAAGAGACCCAGTACTTC.

The rearrangement links TRBV30 to TRBJ1-3, with D perhaps matching TRBD1 (6 bases). Germline CDR1 reads GTSNPN; CDR2 reads SVGIG (reference sequence). V shed 4 bases and J shed 1 base, with 17 bases lying between them. The CDR3 is made up of 16 amino acids. CDR3 residues: CAWKLRGKGSGNTIYF. The CDR3 bases are TGTGCCTGGAAATTAAGGGGGAAGGGGTCTGGAAACACCATATATTTT.

The V and J genes are TRBV28 and TRBJ2-5, with 8 nucleotides matching TRBD2. Germline V gene data show CDR1 as MDHEN and CDR2 as SYDVKM. Trimming cost V 4 bases and J 5 bases; bases outside gene matches: 6. The CDR3 length is 14 residues. Here the CDR3 reads CASSYLGGRETQYF. CDR3 in DNA: TGTGCCAGCAGTTACTTAGGCGGGAGGGAGACCCAGTACTTC.

The genes are TRBV28 and TRBJ1-6, with TRBD1 matching 9 bases. With V trimmed by 6 bases and J by 7 bases, 10 bases remained unmatched. In germline, CDR1 is MDHEN, CDR2 SYDVKM. There are 16 residues in the CDR3. The CDR3 loop is CASSPGGGQGNSPLHF. The CDR3 DNA reads as TGTGCCAGCAGCCCGGGAGGGGGACAGGGAAATTCACCCCTCCACTTT. The full variable domain, rest sourced from reference TRBV28 and TRBJ1-6, is DVKVTQSSRYLVKRTGEKVFLECVQDMDHENMFWYRQDPGLGLRLIYFSYDVKMKEKGDIPEGYSVSREKKERFSLILESASTNQTSMYLCASSPGGGQGNSPLHFGNGTRLTVT.

This chain's CDR3 is CASSLSGKAFF. DNA of the CDR3: TGTGCCAGCAGCTTGTCGGGGAAAGCTTTCTTT. The chain employs TRBV7-9 and TRBJ1-1; D is unclear. With 3 bases removed from V and 9 bases from J, the gap between germline ends came to 8 bases. CDR1 is SEHNR, CDR2 FQNEAQ, per germline (reference sequence). This CDR3 comprises 11 residues.

This clone has a single count. This chain connects TRBV19 to TRBJ2-2, with 9 nucleotides matching TRBD2. The CDR3 covers 15 residues. Germline V gene lookup returns CDR1 LNHDA and CDR2 SQIVND (reference sequence). The junction had 7 bases not matched to a gene; V was cut back by 7 bases and J by 4 bases. In nucleotides, the CDR3 is TGTGCCAGTACCCCAAGCGGGGGGCTCACCGGGGAGCTGTTTTTT. Its protein is CASTPSGGLTGELFF.

Worth noting for this clone: At one end, the junction sequence differs from germline, possibly due to a read error. V and J are TRBV6-6 and TRBJ2-6, with a tentative D call TRBD1 (5 bases). This CDR3 comprises 16 residues. Per germline, CDR1 MNHNY and CDR2 SVGAGI (reference sequence). The chain's CDR3 is CASSYFLIPGASVLTF. As DNA, the CDR3 is TGTGCCAGCAGTTACTTTCTTATCCCTGGGGCCAGCGTCCTGACTTTC.

V usage is TRBV7-9 and J usage is TRBJ2-2, with D maybe TRBD2 (6 bases). V dropped 7 bases and J dropped 1 base, with 10 bases sitting between them. CDR1 and CDR2 from the germline V gene are SEHNR and FQNEAQ (reference sequence). This CDR3 contains 14 residues. CDR3 sequence (DNA): TGTGCCAGCACCTACGGGGGGAACACCGGGGAGCTGTTTTTT. This translates into CASTYGGNTGELFF.

This chain connects TRBV4-3 to TRBJ1-1; unclear D gene. This CDR3 spans 13 amino acids. The V gene lost 4 bases and the J gene lost 1 base, with 7 bases spanning the gap. Germline CDR1 LGHNA, CDR2 YSLEER. The CDR3 here is CASSRTTNTEAFF. CDR3 sequence (DNA): TGCGCCAGCAGCCGAACTACGAACACTGAAGCTTTCTTT.

This rearrangement joins TRBV29-1 to TRBJ1-2; D is perhaps TRBD1 (5 bases). The V gene's germline CDR1 is SQVTM and CDR2 ANQGSEA. The CDR3 contains 13 residues. Trimming removed 0 bases from V and 5 bases from J, with 10 bases in between. CDR3 sequence reads: CSVEEKAGYGYTF. The CDR3 DNA is TGCAGCGTTGAAGAGAAAGCAGGGTATGGCTACACCTTC.

The J gene is TRBJ1-5, the V gene TRBV10-1, with 8 bases identical to TRBD1. V lost 5 bases to trimming and J lost 5 bases; unmatched junction nucleotides: 5. The CDR3 covers 14 residues. CDR1 is WNHNN, CDR2 SYGVQD, per germline (reference sequence). The CDR3 nucleotides read TGCGCCAGCAGTTCCCGACAGGGGTATCAGCCCCAGCATTTT. Amino acids: CASSSRQGYQPQHF.

V and J are TRBV7-2 and TRBJ1-5; a possible D gene is TRBD1 (5 bases). CDR3 length equals 15 residues. The germline V and J ends were trimmed by 4 bases and 0 bases, with 10 bases remaining between them. The germline V gene encodes CDR1 SGHTA and CDR2 FQGNSA. The CDR3 reads CASSWGLYSNQPQHF. In nucleotides, the CDR3 is TGTGCCAGCAGCTGGGGCCTTTATAGCAATCAGCCCCAGCATTTT.

This chain links TRBV4-2 with TRBJ2-5; 13 bases agree with TRBD2. After removal of 0 bases from V and 5 bases from J, the junction contained 3 bases not matched to a gene. The germline V gene encodes CDR1 LGHNA and CDR2 YNFKEQ. The CDR3 has 16 amino acids. In DNA, the CDR3 is TGTGCCAGCAGCCAAGACCTGACTAGCGGGGGGGAGACCCAGTACTTC. Its translation is CASSQDLTSGGETQYF.